The next 8 T cell receptor beta chains were all read from a single sample in a study of shared clonotypes between healthy human individuals. The method was immunoSEQ multiplex PCR; TCRdb's version includes in-frame clones alone and lacks a portion of them. The profile shows almost 700,000 clones, around 92% of them singletons. Terminally differentiated effector memory CD45RA+ cells were excluded by CCR7 positive selection of CD45RO-negative cells. The sample taken for sequencing was naive CD8+ T cells sorted from blood. These receptors originate from a man aged 30-40 years in good health.

As to this clone: Different DNA sequences within this sample yield the same CDR3. The chain's CDR3 is CASSLEGNEQFF. The DNA for the CDR3 is TGTGCCAGCAGTTTGGAGGGCAATGAGCAGTTCTTC. The gene calls are TRBV28 and TRBJ2-1; a weak D match, TRBD2 (6 bases). This CDR3 has 12 residues. CDR1 and CDR2 (germline): MDHEN, SYDVKM. V shed 3 bases and J shed 6 bases, with 6 bases lying between them. The whole variable domain, filled in from reference TRBV28 and TRBJ2-1, reads DVKVTQSSRYLVKRTGEKVFLECVQDMDHENMFWYRQDPGLGLRLIYFSYDVKMKEKGDIPEGYSVSREKKERFSLILESASTNQTSMYLCASSLEGNEQFFGPGTRLTVL.

V is TRBV29-1 and J is TRBJ1-4; D gene uncertain. Between the trimmed V and J ends, which lost 5 bases and 0 bases, there was a span of 16 bases. Germline CDR1 reads SQVTM; CDR2 reads ANQGSEA. This CDR3 contains 16 residues. This CDR3 is CSVSVSGTTTNEKLFF. The DNA for the CDR3 is TGCAGCGTTTCGGTGTCGGGAACGACAACTAATGAAAAACTGTTTTTT.

The J gene is TRBJ2-1, the V gene TRBV14; 12 nucleotides align to TRBD2. The CDR3 is made up of 17 amino acids. Germline CDR1 and CDR2: SGHDN and FVKESK. The V gene end was trimmed by 3 bases and the J gene end by 8 bases; junction bases not matched to a gene: 11. The CDR3 spells CASSHRTSGMRRYEQFF. The CDR3 region has the DNA TGTGCCAGCAGCCACCGGACTAGCGGGATGAGGCGCTATGAGCAGTTCTTC.

CDR3 in DNA: TGCGCCAGCAGCTTGGGGGAAACCCACCCAGACTACGAGCAGTACTTC. Amino acids: CASSLGETHPDYEQYF. The chain has TRBV5-1 and TRBJ2-7; D ambiguous. Trimming pared 0 bases from V and 3 bases from J, leaving 16 bases between. This CDR3 contains 16 residues. CDR1 is SGHRS, CDR2 YFSETQ, per germline.

This chain joins TRBV5-4 and TRBJ2-2, with a tentative D call TRBD1 (6 bases). Germline V CDR1 and CDR2: SGHNT, YYREEE (reference sequence). V was shortened by 7 bases and J by 0 bases, with 13 bases between the two germline ends. The CDR3 runs 15 residues. CDR3 DNA sequence: TGTGCCAGCCGATCCGGGACATCGAACACCGGGGAGCTGTTTTTT. Translated: CASRSGTSNTGELFF.

V is TRBV5-4 and J is TRBJ2-1, with D maybe TRBD2 (5 bases). CDR1 SGHNT and CDR2 YYREEE come from the germline V gene (reference sequence). The V gene lost 5 bases and the J gene lost 11 bases, with 14 bases spanning the gap. CDR3 length: 12 amino acids. CDR3 nucleotides: TGTGCCAGCAGTCCGAGGGCAGTCAAGCAGTTCTTC. This gives the protein CASSPRAVKQFF.

This chain uses TRBV5-1 with TRBJ2-7, with a weak D call TRBD1 (5 bases). Germline V gene sequence: CDR1 SGHRS, CDR2 YFSETQ. V lost 1 base and J 2 bases, leaving 7 bases between the germline ends. This CDR3 has 13 amino acids. The CDR3 nucleotides are TGCGCCAGCAGCTTGAAAGGGGCCTACGAGCAGTACTTC. Protein sequence: CASSLKGAYEQYF.

The J gene is TRBJ2-1, the V gene TRBV9; 10 bases are shared with TRBD2. The germline CDR1 and CDR2 sequences are SGDLS and YYNGEE. Trimming at V came to 3 bases and at J to 0 bases, leaving 6 bases not matched to a gene. This CDR3 has 17 residues. The CDR3 DNA sequence: TGTGCCAGCAGCGGAACTAGCGGGGCAAGCTCCTACAATGAGCAGTTCTTC. This encodes CASSGTSGASSYNEQFF.